This entry lists 13 T cell receptor beta chains sequenced from one sample in a study of cytomegalovirus exposure and HLA in healthy donors. Researchers ran the PCR with 60 Vbeta and 13 Jbeta primers. The data were produced by immunoSEQ multiplex PCR, yet TCRdb's version contains in-frame clones alone and is incomplete. The data show 85,000 to 110,000 clones, around 66% seen once. Sample: PBMCs. The receptors originated from a woman aged 45-65 years in good health and CMV-seronegative.

The chain is built from TRBV7-9 and TRBJ2-2, with D possibly TRBD1 on 6 matching bases. The germline gives CDR1 SEHNR, CDR2 FQNEAQ (reference sequence). The CDR3 length is 15 residues. V lost 7 bases, J lost 1 base, and 13 bases lay in between. Here the CDR3 reads CASTRTDMNTGELFF. The CDR3 bases are TGTGCCAGCACCAGGACAGATATGAACACCGGGGAGCTGTTTTTT. The full variable domain, its missing parts supplied by reference TRBV7-9 and TRBJ2-2, is DTGVSQNPRHKITKRGQNVTFRCDPISEHNRLYWYRQTLGQGPEFLTYFQNEAQLEKSRLLSDRFSAERPKGSFSTLEIQRTEQGDSAMYLCASTRTDMNTGELFFGEGSRLTVL.

This rearrangement joins TRBV28 to TRBJ2-2, with 7 bases identical to TRBD2. This CDR3 is built from 15 residues. Trimming cost V 6 bases and J 5 bases; bases outside gene matches: 9. Per the germline V gene, CDR1 is MDHEN and CDR2 is SYDVKM. The CDR3 DNA reads as TGTGCCAGCAGAATGGCGGGAGTTAGAACCGGGGAGCTGTTTTTT. The encoded protein is CASRMAGVRTGELFF.

V is TRBV5-1 and J is TRBJ2-3; TRBD2 aligns across 15 bases. The CDR3 totals 18 residues. The V and J ends lost 4 bases and 1 base, in that order; junction bases with no gene match: 7. Germline V lookup: CDR1 SGHRS, CDR2 YFSETQ. The CDR3 sequence is CASSIQGLAGGGTDTQYF. As DNA, the CDR3 is TGCGCCAGCAGCATCCAGGGACTAGCGGGAGGAGGCACAGATACGCAGTATTTT.

There are a few counts of this clone. The chain uses TRBV4-2 and TRBJ2-5; 9 bases are shared with TRBD2. CDR3 length: 15 residues. Germline CDR1 reads LGHNA; CDR2 reads YNFKEQ. Germline trimming cut 2 bases from V and 3 bases from J; bases unmatched to any gene: 4. The CDR3 is CASSQNLAGKETQYF. CDR3 in DNA: TGTGCCAGCAGCCAAAACCTAGCGGGGAAAGAGACCCAGTACTTC.

The chain recombines TRBV27 with TRBJ2-5; TRBD2 agrees at 7 bases. Germline lookup yields CDR1 MNHEY and CDR2 SMNVEV (reference sequence). The CDR3 contains 11 residues. CDR3 sequence (DNA): TGTGCGAGCTCCAAGGGGAGGGCCCAGTACTTC. Protein product: CASSKGRAQYF.

This clone was observed once. V is TRBV4-1 and J is TRBJ2-7; 10 bases align to TRBD2. There are 14 residues in the CDR3. Germline trimming cut 5 bases from V and 3 bases from J; bases unmatched to any gene: 4. The germline gives CDR1 MGHRA, CDR2 YSYEKL. The CDR3 DNA sequence: TGCGCCAGCAGCGTGCTAGCGGGAGACTACGAGCAGTACTTC. It specifies CASSVLAGDYEQYF.

This rearrangement joins TRBV11-2 to TRBJ1-2; D remains ambiguous. The ends were cut back, 3 bases at V and 7 bases at J, with 12 bases in the middle. The germline CDR1 and CDR2 sequences are SGHAT and FQNNGV. This CDR3 comprises 13 residues. The CDR3, as DNA: TGTGCCAGCAGCTTGCGGCTCTCCGGTGGCTACACCTTC. Protein: CASSLRLSGGYTF.

The chain recombines TRBV15 with TRBJ2-5; TRBD2 might be the D (5 bases). V dropped 0 bases and J dropped 11 bases, with 16 bases sitting between them. Germline V gene sequence: CDR1 LNHNV, CDR2 YYDKDF (reference sequence). The length of the CDR3 is 14 residues. The CDR3 DNA is TGTGCCACCAGCAGAGATGGGAGTGTCGTGGAGCAGTACTTC. This sequence encodes CATSRDGSVVEQYF.

This clone was observed a handful of times. V usage is TRBV6-5 and J usage is TRBJ2-1; D might be TRBD1 (6 bases). V was trimmed by 4 bases and J by 9 bases, leaving 19 bases between them. The CDR3 totals 15 residues. Looked up from germline, CDR1 is MNHEY and CDR2 is SVGAGI. CDR3 nucleotides: TGTGCCAGCAGTTCCTCGTATGGGGGCTTAGGTGAGCAGTTCTTC. Its protein is CASSSSYGGLGEQFF.

The CDR3 here is CASSLTGTSGGNNIQYF. Written as DNA, the CDR3 is TGCGCCAGCAGCCTAACCGGGACTAGCGGGGGAAATAACATTCAGTACTTC. This chain uses TRBV5-1 with TRBJ2-4; TRBD2 aligns across 14 bases. The CDR3 consists of 17 residues. Germline V gene lookup returns CDR1 SGHRS and CDR2 YFSETQ. Trimming at V came to 4 bases and at J to 7 bases, leaving 10 bases not matched to a gene.

CDR3 DNA sequence: TGTGCCAGCAGCTTAAGCAGGAATACGCAGTATTTT. The encoded protein is CASSLSRNTQYF. The rearrangement uses TRBV7-9 and TRBJ2-3; D gene unclear. Trimming cost V 2 bases and J 7 bases, with 7 bases left between them. The CDR3 totals 12 residues. Germline lookup yields CDR1 SEHNR and CDR2 FQNEAQ (reference sequence).

The chain links TRBV5-1 to TRBJ2-1; 16 bases map to TRBD2. The V segment lost 4 bases and the J segment 5 bases; nucleotides outside the gene matches: 18. The CDR3 spans 21 residues. Germline V gene data show CDR1 as SGHRS and CDR2 as YFSETQ. CDR3 sequence reads: CASSSPLDGTSGRGRHNEQFF. CDR3 sequence (DNA): TGCGCCAGCAGCAGTCCGCTTGATGGGACTAGCGGGAGGGGACGGCACAATGAGCAGTTCTTC.

This clone was picked up one time. The rearrangement links TRBV7-9 to TRBJ1-2, with 8 bases fitting TRBD1. The CDR3 length is 14 residues. J gave up 7 bases and V 5 bases, and 9 bases lay outside the gene matches. Per the germline V gene, CDR1 is SEHNR and CDR2 is FQNEAQ (reference sequence). CDR3 amino acids: CASSPSDRDFGYTF. CDR3 in DNA: TGTGCCAGCAGCCCGTCGGACAGGGATTTTGGCTACACCTTC.